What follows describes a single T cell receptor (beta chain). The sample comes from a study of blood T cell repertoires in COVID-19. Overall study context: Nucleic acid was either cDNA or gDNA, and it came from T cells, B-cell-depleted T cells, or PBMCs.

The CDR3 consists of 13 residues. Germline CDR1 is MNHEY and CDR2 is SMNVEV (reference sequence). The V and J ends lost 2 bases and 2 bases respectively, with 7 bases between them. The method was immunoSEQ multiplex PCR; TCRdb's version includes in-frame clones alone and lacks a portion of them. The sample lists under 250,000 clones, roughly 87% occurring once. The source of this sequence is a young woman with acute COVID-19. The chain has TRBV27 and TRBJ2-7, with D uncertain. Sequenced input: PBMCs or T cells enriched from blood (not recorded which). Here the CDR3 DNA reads TGTGCCAGCAGTTTAAAACAGCCCTACGAGCAGTACTTC. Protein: CASSLKQPYEQYF.